This T cell receptor beta chain was recovered during a study of T cell clones after liver transplantation (dated by TCRdb to about 2019). For the wider study: ITN030ST, the source of the samples, was a randomized trial that attempted immunosuppression withdrawal within 2 years of liver transplantation. Donor-reactive T cell clones were identified using TCRbeta sequencing after a pre-transplant mixed lymphocyte reaction and were then followed in post-transplant blood. As an antigen-independent comparator for donor-reactive sequences, third party-reactive TCRbeta sequences were also identified from pre-transplant MLRs. Of the eight recipients, a few were HCV-positive, while the remaining recipients had been transplanted for non-autoimmune, non-viral indications. No induction therapy was given to the subjects, and standard immunosuppression was administered until randomization at 12-24 months post-transplant. Tolerance was defined as complete withdrawal of immunosuppression for at least one year without a rise in liver enzymes beyond twice the upper limit of normal. Of the 8 liver transplant recipients making up the studied cohort, 3 were classified as tolerant and 5 as non-tolerant. General study outcomes and caveats: In most of the 8 subjects, circulating donor-reactive CD4 TCRbeta sequences decreased significantly after transplant, regardless of tolerance or HCV status. Once repertoire turnover was taken into account, donor-reactive detection showed a significant reduction for CD4 in 7 of 8 subjects and for CD8 in 8 of 8. Without allograft tissue specimens, donor-reactive T cells may have migrated into the graft rather than being deleted. Low numbers of available donor cells limited the measurable donor-reactive repertoire in a couple of subjects. Donor-reactive sequences declined more than third party-reactive ones, suggesting partial antigen-specific deletion unrelated to withdrawal success. Conclusions were preliminary, limited by small, heterogeneous patient numbers and non-standardized post-transplant time points.

About this clone: The specificity of this receptor is unknown. Base qualities are not recorded, but no much larger clone differs from it by a single base.

Frozen genomic DNA underwent high-throughput TCRbeta CDR3 sequencing by immunoSEQ, including PCR amplification, mapping, bias correction and internal controls. Per the authors' processing: Productive rearrangements were kept, and unique TCRbeta sequences were defined by CDR3 nucleotide sequence plus V and J gene. For classification of a sequence as donor-reactive, at least 5-fold expansion in CFSE-low cells relative to unstimulated pre-transplant cells and a frequency of at least 0.01% were required. Minimum frequency thresholds were set for each subject based on the unstimulated sample with the lowest template count, ensuring at least 90% detection power. Jensen-Shannon divergence between the top 1000 TCRbeta sequences after and before transplant was used to measure repertoire turnover. Two-sided Fisher's exact tests were used to test for changes in how often donor-reactive sequences were detected. TCRdb's version of the immuneACCESS table is confined to in-frame rearrangements and falls short of the full clone set. An unresolved V gene accounts for under half of the shortfall where checked; the remainder is of unknown origin. The V and J calls and clone size are taken from that table; D and trimming were inferred from the DNA. The sample table contains 5,500 to 7,000 clones; only one count was recorded for approximately 31% of them. Jointly, the top ten make up around 17% of the sample.

Alloreactive TCRbeta sequences were defined by sequencing of proliferating CFSE-low cells from the MLR. CFSE-MLRs used pre-transplant recipient cells stimulated by donor PBMCs, splenocytes or lymph node cells, or third-party PBMCs. Each of the 8 studied subjects was randomized to immunosuppression withdrawal. The Qiagen DNeasy Blood and Tissue Kit was used for genomic DNA isolation. The germline V gene sets CDR1 to MRHNA and CDR2 to SNTAGT. V was cut back by 4 bases and J by 6 bases, leaving a gap of 12 bases between them. The CDR3 sequence holds 13 residues, the cysteine and phenylalanine included. Solely the CDR3 DNA is kept, with 39 bases framed from the first base.

The sample taken for sequencing was CD4+ T cells from cultured PBMCs. Recombination connected TRBV6-4 to TRBJ1-1, and perhaps TRBD1 as D gene, on 6 matching bases. The TCR sequence derives from a human patient who received a liver transplant. Where a transplant has occurred, the graft donor may have supplied some of the T cells. The CDR3 corresponds to CASSARGDAEAFF. The nucleotide sequence reads as follows: TGTGCCAGCAGTGCTAGGGGGGACGCTGAAGCTTTCTTT.